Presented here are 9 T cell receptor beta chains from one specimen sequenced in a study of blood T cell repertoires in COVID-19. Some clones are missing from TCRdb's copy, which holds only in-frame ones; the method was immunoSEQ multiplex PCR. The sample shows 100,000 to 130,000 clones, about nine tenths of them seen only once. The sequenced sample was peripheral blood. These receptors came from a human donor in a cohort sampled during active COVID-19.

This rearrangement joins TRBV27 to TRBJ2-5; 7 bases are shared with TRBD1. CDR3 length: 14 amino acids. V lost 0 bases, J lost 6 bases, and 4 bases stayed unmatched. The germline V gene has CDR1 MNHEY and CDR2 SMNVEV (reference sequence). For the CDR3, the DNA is TGTGCCAGCAGTTTATCGACAGGGTCCAAGACCCAGTACTTC. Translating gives CASSLSTGSKTQYF.

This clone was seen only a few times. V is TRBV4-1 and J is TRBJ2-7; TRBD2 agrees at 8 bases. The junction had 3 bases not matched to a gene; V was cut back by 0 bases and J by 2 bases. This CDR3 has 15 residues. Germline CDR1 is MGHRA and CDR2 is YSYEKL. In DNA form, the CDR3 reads TGCGCCAGCAGCCAAGATACACTAGCGGCCTACGAGCAGTACTTC. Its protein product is CASSQDTLAAYEQYF.

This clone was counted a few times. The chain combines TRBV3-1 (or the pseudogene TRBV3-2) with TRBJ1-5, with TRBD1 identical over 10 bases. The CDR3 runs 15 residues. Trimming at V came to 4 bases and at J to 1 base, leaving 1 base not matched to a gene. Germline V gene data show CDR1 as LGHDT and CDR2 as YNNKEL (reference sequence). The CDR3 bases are TGTGCCAGCAGCCGGGGACAGGGGAGCAATCAGCCCCAGCATTTT. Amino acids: CASSRGQGSNQPQHF.

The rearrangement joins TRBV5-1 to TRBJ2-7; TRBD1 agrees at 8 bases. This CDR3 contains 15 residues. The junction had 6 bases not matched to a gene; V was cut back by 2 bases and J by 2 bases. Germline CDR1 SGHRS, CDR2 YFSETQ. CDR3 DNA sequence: TGCGCCAGCAGCTTTCTGGACAGGGCAACCTACGAGCAGTACTTC. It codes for CASSFLDRATYEQYF.

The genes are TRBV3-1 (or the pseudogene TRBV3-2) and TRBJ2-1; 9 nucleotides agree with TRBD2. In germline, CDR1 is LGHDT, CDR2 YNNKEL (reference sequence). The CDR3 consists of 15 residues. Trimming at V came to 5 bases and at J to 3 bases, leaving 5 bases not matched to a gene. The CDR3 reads CASSGNSGSYNEQFF. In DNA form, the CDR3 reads TGTGCCAGCAGCGGAAATAGCGGGAGCTACAATGAGCAGTTCTTC.

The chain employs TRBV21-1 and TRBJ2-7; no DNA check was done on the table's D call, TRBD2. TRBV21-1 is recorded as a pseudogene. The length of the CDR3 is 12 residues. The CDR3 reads CASNYAAYEQYF. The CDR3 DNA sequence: TGTGCCAGCAATTATGCAGCGTACGAGCAGTACTTC.

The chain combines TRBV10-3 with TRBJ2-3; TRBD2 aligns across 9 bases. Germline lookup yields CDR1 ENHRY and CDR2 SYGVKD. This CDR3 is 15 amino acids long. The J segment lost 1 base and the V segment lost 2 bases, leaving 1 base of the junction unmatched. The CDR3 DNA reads TGTGCCATCAGTGAGACTAGCGGGCGCACAGATACGCAGTATTTT. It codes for CAISETSGRTDTQYF.

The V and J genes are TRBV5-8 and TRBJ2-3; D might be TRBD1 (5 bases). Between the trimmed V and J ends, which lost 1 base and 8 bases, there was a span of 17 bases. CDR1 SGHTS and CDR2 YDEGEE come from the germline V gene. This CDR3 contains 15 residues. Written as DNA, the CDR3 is TGTGCCAGCAGCTTGACCAGGGATACCCCGGCTACGCAGTATTTT. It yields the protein CASSLTRDTPATQYF. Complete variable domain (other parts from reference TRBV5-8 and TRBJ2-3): EAGVTQSPTHLIKTRGQQATLRCSPISGHTSVYWYQQALGLGLQFLLWYDEGEERNRGNFPPRFSGRQFPNYSSELNVNALELEDSALYLCASSLTRDTPATQYFGPGTRLTVL.

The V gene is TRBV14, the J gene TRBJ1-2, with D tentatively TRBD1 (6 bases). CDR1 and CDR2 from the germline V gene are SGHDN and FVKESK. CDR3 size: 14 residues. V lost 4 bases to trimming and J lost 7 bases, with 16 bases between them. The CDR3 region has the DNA TGTGCCAGCAGCCCAGGGAGACAGGCGACTGGCTACACCTTC. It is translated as CASSPGRQATGYTF.